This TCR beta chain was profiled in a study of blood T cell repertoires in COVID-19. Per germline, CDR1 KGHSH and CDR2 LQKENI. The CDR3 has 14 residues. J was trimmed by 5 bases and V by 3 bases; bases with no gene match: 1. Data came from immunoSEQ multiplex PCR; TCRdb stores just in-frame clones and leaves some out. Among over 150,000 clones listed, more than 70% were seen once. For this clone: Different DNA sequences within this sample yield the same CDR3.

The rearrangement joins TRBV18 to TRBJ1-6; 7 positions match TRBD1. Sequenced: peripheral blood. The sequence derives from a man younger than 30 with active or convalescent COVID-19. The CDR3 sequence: CASSPDRDNSPLHF. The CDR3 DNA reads TGTGCCAGCTCACCCGACAGGGATAATTCACCCCTCCACTTT.